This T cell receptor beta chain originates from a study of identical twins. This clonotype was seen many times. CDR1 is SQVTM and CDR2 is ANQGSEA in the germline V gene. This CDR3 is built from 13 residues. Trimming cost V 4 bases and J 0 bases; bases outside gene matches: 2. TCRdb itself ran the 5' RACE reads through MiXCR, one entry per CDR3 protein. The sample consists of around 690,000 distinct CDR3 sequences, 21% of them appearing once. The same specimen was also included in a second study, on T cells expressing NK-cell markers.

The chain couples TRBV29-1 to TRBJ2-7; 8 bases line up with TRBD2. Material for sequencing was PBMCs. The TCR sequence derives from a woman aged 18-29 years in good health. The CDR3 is CSVGGGTSYEQYF. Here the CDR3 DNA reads TGCAGCGTTGGCGGGGGGACCTCCTACGAGCAGTACTTC.